Following are 11 T cell receptor beta chains from one sample sequenced in a study of immune evolution from preneoplasia to lung adenocarcinoma. Profiled with immunoSEQ multiplex PCR; TCRdb holds only in-frame clones, not every one. The sample lists about 41,000 clones; 70% to 85% were seen once. The sample consisted of FFPE invasive lung adenocarcinoma tissue. The origin of the receptors is a person in their sixties or seventies with lung adenocarcinoma.

This CDR3 reads CATSRRTSGNYEQYF. Here the CDR3 DNA reads TGTGCCACCAGCAGACGGACTAGCGGGAATTACGAGCAGTACTTC. The chain recombines TRBV15 with TRBJ2-7; TRBD2 matches at 12 bases. The CDR3 is 15 amino acids. The J segment lost 4 bases and the V segment lost 2 bases, leaving 3 bases of the junction unmatched. Germline V gives CDR1 LNHNV, CDR2 YYDKDF (reference sequence).

The chain employs TRBV30 and TRBJ2-2; D remains ambiguous. The CDR3 contains 15 residues. Germline CDR1 reads GTSNPN; CDR2 reads SVGIG (reference sequence). V was pared by 0 bases and J by 4 bases, with 12 bases between. CDR3 DNA: TGTGCCTGGAGTGTTTTAGGGATACGCACCGGGGAGCTGTTTTTT. It yields the protein CAWSVLGIRTGELFF.

The chain has TRBV4-1 and TRBJ2-5; TRBD2 aligns across 10 bases. Germline CDR1 is MGHRA and CDR2 is YSYEKL. J was trimmed by 5 bases and V by 1 base; bases with no gene match: 10. The CDR3 spans 17 residues. The CDR3 here is CASSQGYGASGSETQYF. The CDR3 nucleotides read TGCGCCAGCAGCCAAGGATACGGGGCTAGCGGGAGTGAGACCCAGTACTTC.

As for this clone: Additional DNA sequences in this sample encode the identical CDR3. The chain combines TRBV5-1 with TRBJ2-5, with 7 bases fitting TRBD2. The ends lost 2 bases at V and 5 bases at J; junction bases unmatched: 6. CDR1 SGHRS and CDR2 YFSETQ come from the germline V gene. The CDR3 runs 14 residues. The chain's CDR3 is CASSFGRGGETQYF. In DNA, the CDR3 is TGCGCCAGCAGCTTTGGGAGGGGAGGGGAGACCCAGTACTTC.

The chain links TRBV18 to TRBJ1-5, with 11 bases fitting TRBD1. Germline V gene sequence: CDR1 KGHSH, CDR2 LQKENI. V gave up 6 bases and J gave up 9 bases; unmatched junction bases: 10. The CDR3 extends over 15 amino acids. CDR3 bases: TGTGCCAGCTCTCCAGAGGGGACAGGGGGTGTGCCCCAGCATTTT. This sequence encodes CASSPEGTGGVPQHF.

V usage is TRBV2 and J usage is TRBJ1-2; D gene uncertain. Trimming pared 3 bases from V and 3 bases from J, leaving 8 bases between. Looked up from germline, CDR1 is SNHLY and CDR2 is FYNNEI. CDR3 length equals 13 residues. The CDR3 DNA is TGTGCCAGCAGTGATGGCGGATACTATGGCTACACCTTC. Protein product: CASSDGGYYGYTF.

V and J are TRBV30 and TRBJ2-1; TRBD1 matches 7 bases. CDR1 GTSNPN and CDR2 SVGIG come from the germline V gene (reference sequence). J was trimmed by 3 bases and V by 6 bases; bases with no gene match: 8. The CDR3 has 14 residues. The CDR3 sequence is CACLTGLIYNEQFF. In DNA, the CDR3 is TGTGCCTGCTTGACAGGGTTGATCTACAATGAGCAGTTCTTC.

The gene calls are TRBV5-4 and TRBJ2-1, with D possibly matching TRBD2 (5 bases). The V gene lost 4 bases and the J gene lost 1 base, with 9 bases spanning the gap. The CDR3 runs 14 residues. Germline CDR1 SGHNT, CDR2 YYREEE (reference sequence). The chain's CDR3 is CASSLPGSYNEQFF. The DNA for the CDR3 is TGTGCCAGCAGCCTGCCGGGGTCCTACAATGAGCAGTTCTTC.

The chain links TRBV7-9 to TRBJ2-2, with 14 bases identical to TRBD2. V lost 4 bases and J lost 4; bases outside the gene matches: 8. CDR1 is SEHNR, CDR2 FQNEAQ, per germline (reference sequence). This CDR3 comprises 18 residues. DNA for the CDR3: TGTGCCAGCAGCTCGTGGACTAGCGGGAGGCGTGGCACCGGGGAGCTGTTTTTT. Translation: CASSSWTSGRRGTGELFF.

This clone was observed a single time. V is TRBV25-1 and J is TRBJ2-3; 7 bases are a match to TRBD1. The junction had 9 bases not matched to a gene; V was cut back by 3 bases and J by 3 bases. The CDR3 loop spans 16 amino acids. Germline CDR1 and CDR2: MGHDK and SYGVNS. CDR3 bases: TGTGCCAGCAGTGACCCCGGGACAGATATTACAGATACGCAGTATTTT. This translates into CASSDPGTDITDTQYF.

This chain links TRBV4-2 with TRBJ1-2, with a tentative D call TRBD1 (5 bases). CDR1 is LGHNA, CDR2 YNFKEQ, per germline. Trimming stripped 1 base from V and 11 bases from J, with 14 bases between. This CDR3 comprises 13 residues. The CDR3 region has the DNA TGTGCCAGCAGCCAAGTTGGGGGATTGGGATACACCTTC. Its translation is CASSQVGGLGYTF.